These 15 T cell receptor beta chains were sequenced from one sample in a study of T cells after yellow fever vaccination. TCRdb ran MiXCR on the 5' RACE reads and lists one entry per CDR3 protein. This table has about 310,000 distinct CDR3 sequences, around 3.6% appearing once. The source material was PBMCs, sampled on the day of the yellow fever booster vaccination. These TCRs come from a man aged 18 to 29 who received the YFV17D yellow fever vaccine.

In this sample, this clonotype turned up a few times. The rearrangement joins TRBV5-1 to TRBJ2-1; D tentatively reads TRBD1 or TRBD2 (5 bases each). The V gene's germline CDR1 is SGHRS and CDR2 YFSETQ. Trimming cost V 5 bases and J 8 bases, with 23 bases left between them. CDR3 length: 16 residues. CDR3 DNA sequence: TGCGCCAGCAGTAACGGACTTCAGGGCTTGGTACATGAGCAGTTCTTC. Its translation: CASSNGLQGLVHEQFF.

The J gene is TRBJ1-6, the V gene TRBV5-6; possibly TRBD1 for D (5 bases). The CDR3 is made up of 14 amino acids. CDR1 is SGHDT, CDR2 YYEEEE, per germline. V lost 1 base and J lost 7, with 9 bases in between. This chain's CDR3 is CASSLRGLNSPLHF. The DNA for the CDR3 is TGTGCCAGCAGCTTGCGGGGGTTAAATTCACCCCTCCACTTT.

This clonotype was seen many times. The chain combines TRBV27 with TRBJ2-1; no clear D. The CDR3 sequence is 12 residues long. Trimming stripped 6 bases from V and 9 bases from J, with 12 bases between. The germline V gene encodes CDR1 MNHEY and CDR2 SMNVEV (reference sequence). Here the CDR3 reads CASSSRRGEQFF. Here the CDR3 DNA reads TGTGCCAGCAGCTCCCGGCGAGGTGAGCAGTTCTTC.

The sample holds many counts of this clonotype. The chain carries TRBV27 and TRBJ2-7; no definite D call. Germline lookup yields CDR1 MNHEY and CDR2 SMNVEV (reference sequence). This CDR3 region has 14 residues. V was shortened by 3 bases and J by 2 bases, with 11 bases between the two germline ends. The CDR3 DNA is TGTGCCAGCAGTTTCCTCCTCGGGCCCTACGAGCAGTACTTC. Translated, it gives CASSFLLGPYEQYF.

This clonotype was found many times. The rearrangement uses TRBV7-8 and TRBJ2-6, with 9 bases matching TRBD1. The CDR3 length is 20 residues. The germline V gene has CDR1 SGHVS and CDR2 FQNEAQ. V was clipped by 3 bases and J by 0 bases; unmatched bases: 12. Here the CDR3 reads CASSLYFRDRAFSGANVLTF. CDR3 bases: TGTGCCAGCAGCTTGTATTTCCGGGACAGGGCCTTCTCTGGGGCCAACGTCCTGACTTTC. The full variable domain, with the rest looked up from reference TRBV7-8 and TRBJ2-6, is GAGVSQSPRYKVAKRGQDVALRCDPISGHVSLFWYQQALGQGPEFLTYFQNEAQLDKSGLPSDRFFAERPEGSVSTLKIQRTQQEDSAVYLCASSLYFRDRAFSGANVLTFGAGSRLTVL.

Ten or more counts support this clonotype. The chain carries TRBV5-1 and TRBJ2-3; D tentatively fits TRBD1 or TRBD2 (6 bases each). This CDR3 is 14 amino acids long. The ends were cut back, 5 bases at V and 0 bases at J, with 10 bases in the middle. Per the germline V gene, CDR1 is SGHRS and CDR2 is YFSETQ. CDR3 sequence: CASSSGASTDTQYF. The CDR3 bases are TGCGCCAGCAGTTCGGGGGCCAGCACAGATACGCAGTATTTT.

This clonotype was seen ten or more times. CDR3 DNA sequence: TGCAGCTACAGGAGAACAGAGACCCAGTACTTC. Amino acids: CSYRRTETQYF. V usage is TRBV29-1 and J usage is TRBJ2-5, with TRBD1 as a possible D gene (5 bases). CDR1 SQVTM and CDR2 ANQGSEA come from the germline V gene. This CDR3 has 11 amino acids. Deletions cut 8 bases from V and 4 bases from J, with 11 bases between.

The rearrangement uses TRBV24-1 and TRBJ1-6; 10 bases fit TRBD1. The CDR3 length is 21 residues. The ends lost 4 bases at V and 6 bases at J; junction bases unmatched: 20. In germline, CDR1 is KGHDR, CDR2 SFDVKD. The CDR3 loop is CATSEFLQRRDRGNSNSPLHF. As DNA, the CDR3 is TGTGCCACCAGTGAGTTCCTCCAACGCCGGGACAGGGGAAATAGTAATTCACCCCTCCACTTT.

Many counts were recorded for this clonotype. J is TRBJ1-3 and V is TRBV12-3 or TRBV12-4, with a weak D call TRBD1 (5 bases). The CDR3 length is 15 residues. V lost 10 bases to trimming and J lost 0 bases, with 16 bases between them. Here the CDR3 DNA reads TGTGCCACCGACATGGGACGCAACTCTGGAAACACCATATATTTT. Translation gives CATDMGRNSGNTIYF.

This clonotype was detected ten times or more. This CDR3 reads CASSFDRYQETQYF. The CDR3 coding sequence is TGTGCCAGCAGCTTCGACAGGTACCAAGAGACCCAGTACTTC. The V and J genes are TRBV7-9 and TRBJ2-5; perhaps TRBD1 as D (6 bases). Germline V lookup: CDR1 SEHNR, CDR2 FQNEAQ (reference sequence). The CDR3 sequence is 14 residues long. Between the trimmed V and J ends, which lost 3 bases and 0 bases, there was a span of 8 bases.

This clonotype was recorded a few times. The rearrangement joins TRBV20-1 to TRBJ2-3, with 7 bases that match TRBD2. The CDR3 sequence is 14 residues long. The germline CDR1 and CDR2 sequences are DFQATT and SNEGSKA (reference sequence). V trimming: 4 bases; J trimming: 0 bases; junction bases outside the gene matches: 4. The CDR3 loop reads CSAISGASTDTQYF. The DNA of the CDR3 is TGCAGTGCTATCAGCGGGGCTAGCACAGATACGCAGTATTTT.

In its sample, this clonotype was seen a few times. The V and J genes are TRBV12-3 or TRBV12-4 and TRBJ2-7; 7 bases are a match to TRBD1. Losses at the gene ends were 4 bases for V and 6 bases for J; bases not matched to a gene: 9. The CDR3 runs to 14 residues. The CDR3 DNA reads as TGTGCCAGCAGTTCCCTCGGGACAGTTGGCGAGCAGTACTTC. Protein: CASSSLGTVGEQYF.

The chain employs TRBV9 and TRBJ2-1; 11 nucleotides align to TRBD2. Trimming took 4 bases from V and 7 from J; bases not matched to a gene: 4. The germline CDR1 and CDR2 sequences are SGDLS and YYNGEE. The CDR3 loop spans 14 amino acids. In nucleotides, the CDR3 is TGTGCCAGCAGCTCCCGGACTAGCGGGAATGAGCAGTTCTTC. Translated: CASSSRTSGNEQFF.

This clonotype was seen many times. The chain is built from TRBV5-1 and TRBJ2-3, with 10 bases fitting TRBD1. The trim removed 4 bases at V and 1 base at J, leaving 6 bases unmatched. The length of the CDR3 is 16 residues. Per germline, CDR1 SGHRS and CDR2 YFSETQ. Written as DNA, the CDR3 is TGCGCCAGCAGCCTTGGACAGGGGGTTCGCACAGATACGCAGTATTTT. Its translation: CASSLGQGVRTDTQYF.

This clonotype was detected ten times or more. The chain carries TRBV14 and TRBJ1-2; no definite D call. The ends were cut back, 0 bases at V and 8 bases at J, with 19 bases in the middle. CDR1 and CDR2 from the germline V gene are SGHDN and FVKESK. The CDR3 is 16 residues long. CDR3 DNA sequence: TGTGCCAGCAGCCAAGATCCGAGGGCGGACTTAAGGGGCTACACCTTC. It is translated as CASSQDPRADLRGYTF. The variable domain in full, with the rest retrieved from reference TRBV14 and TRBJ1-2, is EAGVTQFPSHSVIEKGQTVTLRCDPISGHDNLYWYRRVMGKEIKFLLHFVKESKQDESGMPNNRFLAERTGGTYSTLKVQPAELEDSGVYFCASSQDPRADLRGYTFGSGTRLTVV.